A selection of T cell receptor beta chains follows, all from one sample in a study of shared clonotypes between healthy human individuals. TCRdb's copy holds only in-frame clones and misses some; the assay was immunoSEQ multiplex PCR. The repertoire holds roughly 1 million clones, with approximately 68% as singletons. The sample consisted of memory CD4+ T cells sorted from blood. The receptors derive from a man younger than 35 in good health. CDR3s include the opening cysteine and the closing phenylalanine or tryptophan. A D gene is named only where the DNA matches it firmly. A clone size is listed for some rows: how often the clone was seen (once, few, many), or a class if it is expanded.

NA,once,TRBJ2-2,TRBV18,CASSPTSNTGELFF,TGTGCCAGCTCACCGACATCGAACACCGGGGAGCTGTTTTTT
NA,NA,TRBJ2-1,TRBV6-6,CASSFAAIGYNEQFF,TGTGCCAGCAGTTTCGCGGCGATAGGCTACAATGAGCAGTTCTTC
TRBD2,NA,TRBJ2-1,TRBV28,CASSSNGLAEYNEQFF,TGTGCCAGCAGCTCAAACGGACTAGCGGAATACAATGAGCAGTTCTTC
NA,once,TRBJ2-5,TRBV7-9,CASSLRLLTVETQYF,TGTGCCAGCAGCTTAAGGTTACTTACGGTAGAGACCCAGTACTTC
NA,NA,TRBJ2-1,TRBV2,CASSVRDTYNEQFF,TGTGCCAGCAGTGTCCGTGACACCTACAATGAGCAGTTCTTC
TRBD1,few,TRBJ2-7,TRBV27,CASSKDRVGEQYF,TGTGCCAGCAGTAAGGACAGGGTAGGCGAGCAGTACTTC
TRBD1,NA,TRBJ2-1,TRBV19,CASSITGQGAGEQFF,TGTGCCAGTAGTATAACCGGACAGGGGGCAGGTGAGCAGTTCTTC
NA,NA,TRBJ1-2,TRBV6-1,CASSVRQEGYGYTF,TGTGCCAGCAGTGTGAGGCAGGAAGGCTATGGCTACACCTTC
TRBD1,once,TRBJ1-2,TRBV27,CASSSSGTGAYGYTF,TGTGCCAGCAGTTCGTCCGGGACAGGGGCCTATGGCTACACCTTC
NA,once,TRBJ2-4,TRBV18,CASSPVDLAKNIQYF,TGTGCCAGCTCACCGGTAGACCTGGCCAAAAACATTCAGTACTTC